Below are 2 T cell receptor beta chains sequenced from a single sample in a study of Ad26.COV2.S vaccination and SARS-CoV-2 variants. Treatment described: around 19 received Ad26.COV2.S at low or high dose, single or two shots; several received placebo; per-sample allocation not given. Day 63 following the first vaccine or placebo injection was when the samples were taken. TCRdb's table, derived via immunoSEQ multiplex PCR, lists solely in-frame clones and lacks some. The data hold around 420,000 clones, with 88% observed a single time. The sequencing here drew on peripheral blood, taken in a trial of Ad26.COV2.S vaccine versus placebo. The source is a person aged 18-65 years who received the Ad26.COV2.S COVID-19 vaccine or a placebo.

This chain links TRBV7-2 with TRBJ2-4; TRBD1 agrees at 7 bases. With 5 bases clipped from V and 11 bases from J, the junction kept 6 bases outside the gene matches. The CDR3 extends over 12 amino acids. Looked up from germline, CDR1 is SGHTA and CDR2 is FQGNSA. In DNA, the CDR3 is TGTGCCAGCAGCCGCCCAGGGGGAGTTCAGTACTTC. This encodes CASSRPGGVQYF.

The chain couples TRBV6-6 to TRBJ2-5, with D maybe TRBD1 (6 bases). V was cut by 5 bases and J by 3 bases, with 16 bases left in between. The CDR3 is made up of 15 amino acids. Germline V CDR1 and CDR2: MNHNY, SVGAGI (reference sequence). CDR3 amino acids: CASSTRDIPKETQYF. The CDR3 DNA sequence: TGTGCCAGCAGTACTCGGGACATACCAAAAGAGACCCAGTACTTC.